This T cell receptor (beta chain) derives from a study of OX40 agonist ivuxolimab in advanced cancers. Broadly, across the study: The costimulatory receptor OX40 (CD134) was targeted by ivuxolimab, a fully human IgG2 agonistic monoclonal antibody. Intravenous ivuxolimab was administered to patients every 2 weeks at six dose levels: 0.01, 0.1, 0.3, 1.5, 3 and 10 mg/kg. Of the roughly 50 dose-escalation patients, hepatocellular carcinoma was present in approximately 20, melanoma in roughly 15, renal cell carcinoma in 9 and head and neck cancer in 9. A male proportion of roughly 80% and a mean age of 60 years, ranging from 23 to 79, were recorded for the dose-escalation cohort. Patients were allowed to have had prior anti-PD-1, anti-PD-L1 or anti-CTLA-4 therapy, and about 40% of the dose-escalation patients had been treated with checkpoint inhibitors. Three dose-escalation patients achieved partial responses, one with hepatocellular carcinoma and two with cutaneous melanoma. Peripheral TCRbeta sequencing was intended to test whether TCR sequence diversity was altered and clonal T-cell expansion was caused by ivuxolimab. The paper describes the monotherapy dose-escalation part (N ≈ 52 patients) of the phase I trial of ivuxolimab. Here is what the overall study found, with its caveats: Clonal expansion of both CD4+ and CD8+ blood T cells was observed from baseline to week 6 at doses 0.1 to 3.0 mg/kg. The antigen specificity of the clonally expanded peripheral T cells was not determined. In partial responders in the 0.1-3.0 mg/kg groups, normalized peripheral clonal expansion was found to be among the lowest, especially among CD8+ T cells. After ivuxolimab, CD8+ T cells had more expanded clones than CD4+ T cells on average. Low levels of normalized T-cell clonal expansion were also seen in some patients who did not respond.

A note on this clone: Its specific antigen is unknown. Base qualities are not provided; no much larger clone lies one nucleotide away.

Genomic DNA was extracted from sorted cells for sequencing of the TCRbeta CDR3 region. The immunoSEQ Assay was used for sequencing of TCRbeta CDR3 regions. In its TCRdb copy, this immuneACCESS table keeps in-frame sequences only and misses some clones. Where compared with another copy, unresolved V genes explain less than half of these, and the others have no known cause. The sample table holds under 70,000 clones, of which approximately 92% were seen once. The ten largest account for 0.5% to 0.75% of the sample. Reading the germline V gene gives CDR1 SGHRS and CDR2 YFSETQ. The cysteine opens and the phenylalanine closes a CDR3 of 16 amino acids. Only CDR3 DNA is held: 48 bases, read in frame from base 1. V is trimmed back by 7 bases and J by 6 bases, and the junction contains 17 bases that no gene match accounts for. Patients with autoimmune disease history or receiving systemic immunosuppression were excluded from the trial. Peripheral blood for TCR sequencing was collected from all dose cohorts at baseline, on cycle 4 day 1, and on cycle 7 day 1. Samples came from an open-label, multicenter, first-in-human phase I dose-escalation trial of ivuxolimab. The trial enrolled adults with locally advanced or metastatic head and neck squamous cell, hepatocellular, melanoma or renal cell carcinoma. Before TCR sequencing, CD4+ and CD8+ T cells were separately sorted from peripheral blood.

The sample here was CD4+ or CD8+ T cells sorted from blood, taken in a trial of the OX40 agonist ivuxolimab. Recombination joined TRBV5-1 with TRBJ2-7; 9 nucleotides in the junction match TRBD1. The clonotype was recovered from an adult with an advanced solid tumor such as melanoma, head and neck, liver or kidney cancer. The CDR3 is CASDPFAGTGSSEQYF. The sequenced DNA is TGCGCCAGCGACCCATTCGCTGGGACAGGGTCTTCCGAGCAGTACTTC.